Each of the 9 T cell receptor beta chains below was sequenced from the same sample in a study of CD8 T cells in Susac syndrome. RNA amounts of 0.5 to 1 ug underwent reverse transcription with random hexamers. In TCRdb, the immunoSEQ multiplex PCR reads were re-called with MiXCR into one record per CDR3 protein. The data hold around 170,000 distinct CDR3 sequences, with about 92% observed a single time. The sample taken for sequencing was CD4+ T cells from PBMCs. These receptors came from a human donor in good health.

This sequence joins TRBV4-3 and TRBJ1-1, with a weak D call TRBD1 (5 bases). V was trimmed by 0 bases and J by 0 bases, leaving 8 bases between them. In germline, CDR1 is LGHNA, CDR2 YSLEER. The CDR3 totals 15 residues. DNA for the CDR3: TGCGCCAGCAGCCAAGAGGAGGGGCTGAACACTGAAGCTTTCTTT. Its protein product is CASSQEEGLNTEAFF.

The chain carries TRBV6-6 and TRBJ2-3; D unclear. Trimming stripped 2 bases from V and 0 bases from J, with 9 bases between. CDR3 size: 15 residues. Germline values: CDR1 MNHNY, CDR2 SVGAGI (reference sequence). CDR3 in DNA: TGTGCCAGCAGTTACAACGGAGCTAGCACAGATACGCAGTATTTT. Protein sequence: CASSYNGASTDTQYF.

This chain links TRBV28 with TRBJ1-1; TRBD1 might be the D (5 bases). CDR1 is MDHEN, CDR2 SYDVKM, per germline. V gave up 8 bases and J gave up 4 bases, with 11 bases separating them. The CDR3 is 12 amino acids. The CDR3 sequence is CASPGRGTEAFF. DNA of the CDR3: TGTGCCAGCCCAGGGCGGGGCACTGAAGCTTTCTTT.

The chain joins TRBV30 to TRBJ2-3; 7 nucleotides line up with TRBD2. The germline gives CDR1 GTSNPN, CDR2 SVGIG (reference sequence). The V gene end was trimmed by 1 base and the J gene end by 8 bases; junction bases not matched to a gene: 12. The CDR3 length is 15 residues. CDR3 bases: TGTGCCTGGAGTGCCGGGGAGATGGGCGGGGGTACGCAGTATTTT. Protein product: CAWSAGEMGGGTQYF.

The genes are TRBV2 and TRBJ1-2, with D possibly TRBD1 on 5 matching bases. Trimming removed 3 bases from V and 2 bases from J, with 7 bases in between. Germline CDR1 SNHLY, CDR2 FYNNEI. CDR3 length: 13 residues. The CDR3 DNA is TGTGCCAGCAGTGATAACAGGAACTATGGCTACACCTTC. Its translation: CASSDNRNYGYTF.

The chain employs TRBV5-1 and TRBJ2-7; possible D gene TRBD2, 5 bases. Germline V gives CDR1 SGHRS, CDR2 YFSETQ. The V gene lost 0 bases and the J gene lost 2 bases, with 9 bases spanning the gap. The CDR3 is made up of 14 amino acids. CDR3 region: CASSLDGLTYEQYF. CDR3 DNA: TGCGCCAGCAGCTTGGACGGACTCACCTACGAGCAGTACTTC.

The chain has TRBV29-1 and TRBJ1-2; no clear D gene. Deletions cut 4 bases from V and 8 bases from J, with 17 bases between. Germline lookup yields CDR1 SQVTM and CDR2 ANQGSEA. This CDR3 is 13 amino acids long. The CDR3, as DNA: TGCAGCGTTGGAGTGCGGGTTCCGGAAGGCTACACCTTC. It is translated as CSVGVRVPEGYTF.

The chain recombines TRBV7-2 with TRBJ1-2, with D possibly TRBD1 on 5 matching bases. V shed 5 bases and J shed 6 bases, with 13 bases lying between them. This CDR3 spans 13 amino acids. Germline values: CDR1 SGHTA, CDR2 FQGNSA. CDR3 sequence reads: CASSLRGDHGYTF. For the CDR3, the DNA is TGTGCCAGCAGCCTCCGAGGGGATCATGGCTACACCTTC. Together with reference TRBV7-2 and TRBJ1-2, the CDR3 gives the full variable domain: GAGVSQSPSNKVTEKGKDVELRCDPISGHTALYWYRQSLGQGLEFLIYFQGNSAPDKSGLPSDRFSAERTGGSVSTLTIQRTQQEDSAVYLCASSLRGDHGYTFGSGTRLTVV.

This chain joins TRBV18 and TRBJ2-7; D is unresolved. This CDR3 is built from 14 residues. V lost 0 bases, J lost 6 bases, and 12 bases lay in between. The germline CDR1 and CDR2 sequences are KGHSH and LQKENI. CDR3 bases: TGTGCCAGCTCACCACCCGCCCGTTCCCTCGAGCAGTACTTC. It yields the protein CASSPPARSLEQYF. Variable domain in full (rest from reference TRBV18 and TRBJ2-7): NAGVMQNPRHLVRRRGQEARLRCSPMKGHSHVYWYRQLPEEGLKFMVYLQKENIIDESGMPKERFSAEFPKEGPSILRIQQVVRGDSAAYFCASSPPARSLEQYFGPGTRLTVT.